This T cell receptor beta chain was identified during a study of blood T cell repertoires in COVID-19. Overall study context: Material from acute and convalescent COVID-19 was sourced from the United States, Italy and Spain. PBMCs, B-cell-depleted T cells, or T cells were the source of the cDNA or gDNA that made up the material.

J gave up 7 bases and V 0 bases, and 5 bases lay outside the gene matches. The CDR3 has 14 amino acids. Germline CDR1 LGHNA, CDR2 YSLEER. In the source study's methods: Amplification of reference gene primers provided the estimated nucleated cell counts. Profiled with immunoSEQ multiplex PCR; TCRdb holds only in-frame clones, not every one. V and J calls plus clone size are reproduced from that table; the DNA served to infer D and trimming. The profile shows about 210,000 clones, under 90% of them singletons. The V call is TRBV4-3, the J call TRBJ1-1; 7 nucleotides match TRBD1. Sequencing was carried out using peripheral blood. This TCR was recovered from a woman in her forties with active or convalescent COVID-19. As DNA, the CDR3 is TGCGCCAGCAGCCAAGACCCAGGGGGATATGAAGCTTTCTTT. It yields the protein CASSQDPGGYEAFF.